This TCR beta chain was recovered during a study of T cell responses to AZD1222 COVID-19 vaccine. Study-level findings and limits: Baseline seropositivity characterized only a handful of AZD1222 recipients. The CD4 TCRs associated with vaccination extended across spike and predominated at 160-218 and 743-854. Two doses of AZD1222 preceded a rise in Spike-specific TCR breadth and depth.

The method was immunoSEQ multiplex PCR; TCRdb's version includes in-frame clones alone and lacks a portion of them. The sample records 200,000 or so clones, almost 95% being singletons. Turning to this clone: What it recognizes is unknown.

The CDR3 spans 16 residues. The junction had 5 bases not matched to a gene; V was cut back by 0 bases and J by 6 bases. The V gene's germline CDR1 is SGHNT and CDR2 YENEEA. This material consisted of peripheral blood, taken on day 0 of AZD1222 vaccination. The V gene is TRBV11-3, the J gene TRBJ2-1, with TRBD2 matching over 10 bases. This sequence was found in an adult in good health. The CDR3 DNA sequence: TGTGCCAGCAGCTTAGACAGTCTAGCGGGAGTCAATGAGCAGTTCTTC. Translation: CASSLDSLAGVNEQFF.